This T cell receptor (beta chain) was recovered during a study of response to subunit inactivated influenza vaccine. A single record per CDR3 protein comes from TCRdb applying MiXCR to the RT-PCR reads. The sample lists about 540,000 distinct CDR3 sequences, roughly a quarter occurring once. This clonotype was seen many times. Sequence at one end of the junction differs from germline and may be a read error. The CDR3 spans 12 residues. Germline V gene sequence: CDR1 SEHNR, CDR2 FQNEAQ (reference sequence). A further study also used this sample, focusing on T cells expressing NK-cell markers. This second study says: Production of TCR beta cDNA relied on 5'RACE template switching with UMIs. Sorting was limited to alpha-beta TCR-expressing T cells with an anti-gamma-delta TCR antibody in several experiments. A few donors' CD3+CD56-NKG2C+ cells were dominated by the same clonotypes.

The V and J genes are TRBV7-9 and TRBJ2-7, with 8 bases that match TRBD1. The origin of this receptor is a man aged 45-65 years who received an inactivated influenza vaccine. Source: CD4+ T cells sorted from PBMCs, taken about 11 days after vaccination. CDR3 coding DNA: TGTGCCAGCTCAATTAAACCGGGACAGGAGACTTTC. As protein: CASSIKPGQETF.